Listed here are 16 T cell receptor beta chains from one sample, sequenced in a study of T cell responses to AZD1222 COVID-19 vaccine. Sequencing was performed with immunoSEQ multiplex PCR; in TCRdb, only in-frame clones are kept and a portion is missing. The table includes about 140,000 clones, 75% to 95% detected once. Sequencing used peripheral blood, obtained on day 0 of AZD1222 vaccination. The receptors were sampled from an adult in good health.

The chain uses TRBV12-3 or TRBV12-4 and TRBJ1-5; D ambiguous. This CDR3 has 12 residues. With 0 bases removed from V and 3 bases from J, the gap between germline ends came to 0 bases. The CDR3 DNA follows: TGTGCCAGCAGTTTAGCCAATCAGCCCCAGCATTTT. Residues: CASSLANQPQHF.

V is TRBV30 and J is TRBJ1-4; perhaps TRBD1 as D (5 bases). V was shortened by 5 bases and J by 7 bases, with 11 bases between the two germline ends. CDR1 and CDR2 (germline): GTSNPN, SVGIG (reference sequence). The CDR3 totals 12 residues. The CDR3 is CAWSTGTEKLFF. CDR3 sequence (DNA): TGTGCCTGGTCGACCGGGACTGAAAAACTGTTTTTT.

The chain's CDR3 is CASSRQGNWPDTQYF. CDR3 DNA sequence: TGTGCCAGCAGCAGACAGGGGAATTGGCCAGATACGCAGTATTTT. This sequence joins TRBV6-5 and TRBJ2-3, with TRBD1 matching over 8 bases. Germline V lookup: CDR1 MNHEY, CDR2 SVGAGI. The trim removed 6 bases at V and 4 bases at J, leaving 9 bases unmatched. The CDR3 consists of 15 residues.

The genes are TRBV7-2 and TRBJ2-7; 8 positions agree with TRBD1. The V segment lost 3 bases and the J segment 3 bases; nucleotides outside the gene matches: 1. The CDR3 is made up of 13 amino acids. Germline lookup yields CDR1 SGHTA and CDR2 FQGNSA. CDR3: CASSFGTGYEQYF. DNA for the CDR3: TGTGCCAGCAGCTTCGGGACAGGCTACGAGCAGTACTTC.

This sequence joins TRBV7-9 and TRBJ2-5; either TRBD1 or TRBD2 may supply D (5 bases each). The CDR3 sequence is 14 residues long. The V gene lost 0 bases and the J gene lost 7 bases, with 12 bases spanning the gap. The germline CDR1 and CDR2 sequences are SEHNR and FQNEAQ (reference sequence). The CDR3: CASSLAGVFGTQYF. The CDR3 DNA is TGTGCCAGCAGCTTAGCGGGGGTATTTGGGACCCAGTACTTC.

The chain employs TRBV27 and TRBJ1-2; 7 nucleotides match TRBD1. With V trimmed by 3 bases and J by 7 bases, 8 bases remained unmatched. The length of the CDR3 is 14 residues. Germline V gene sequence: CDR1 MNHEY, CDR2 SMNVEV (reference sequence). The CDR3 is CASSFSTGRGGYTF. For the CDR3, the DNA is TGTGCCAGCAGTTTCTCGACAGGGAGAGGTGGCTACACCTTC.

This chain links TRBV27 with TRBJ2-7, with 9 nucleotides matching TRBD2. The CDR3 loop spans 14 amino acids. Trimming removed 3 bases from V and 6 bases from J; junction bases left unmatched: 6. Germline CDR1 MNHEY, CDR2 SMNVEV (reference sequence). CDR3 loop: CASSFGSGRGEQYF. CDR3 in DNA: TGTGCCAGCAGTTTTGGTAGCGGGAGAGGCGAGCAGTACTTC.

The chain recombines TRBV30 with TRBJ1-3; D is unresolved. Germline values: CDR1 GTSNPN, CDR2 SVGIG (reference sequence). This CDR3 comprises 12 residues. V lost 4 bases and J 6 bases, leaving 10 bases between the germline ends. CDR3 loop: CAWKGWPNTIYF. The CDR3 DNA reads TGTGCCTGGAAAGGATGGCCAAACACCATATATTTT.

To note about this clone: The same CDR3 also results from other DNA sequences found in this sample. V is TRBV11-3 and J is TRBJ1-2; D uncertain. Per the germline V gene, CDR1 is SGHNT and CDR2 is YENEEA. V lost 1 base to trimming and J lost 2 bases, with 5 bases between them. The CDR3 sequence is 13 residues long. CDR3 nucleotides: TGTGCCAGCAGCTTAGGGGGAAACTATGGCTACACCTTC. It is translated as CASSLGGNYGYTF.

The V gene is TRBV5-6, the J gene TRBJ2-3, with D possibly TRBD2 on 6 matching bases. Germline V gene data show CDR1 as SGHDT and CDR2 as YYEEEE. Trimming stripped 2 bases from V and 2 bases from J, with 9 bases between. This CDR3 has 14 residues. CDR3 residues: CASSFPGLTDTQYF. The DNA of the CDR3 is TGTGCCAGCAGCTTCCCGGGACTCACAGATACGCAGTATTTT.

The chain recombines TRBV29-1 with TRBJ1-3, with D tentatively TRBD1 (6 bases). This CDR3 has 12 residues. CDR1 is SQVTM and CDR2 is ANQGSEA in the germline V gene. Trimming left V 6 bases short and J 4 bases short, with 10 bases between. CDR3 in DNA: TGCAGCGTCAAGGGGGGAGGAAACACCATATATTTT. The encoded protein is CSVKGGGNTIYF.

The rearrangement joins TRBV19 to TRBJ2-5; D uncertain. Looked up from germline, CDR1 is LNHDA and CDR2 is SQIVND (reference sequence). The CDR3 is 14 residues long. V lost 5 bases and J lost 5, with 15 bases in between. CDR3 protein: CASSSELSGETQYF. CDR3 sequence (DNA): TGTGCCAGTAGTTCCGAGCTATCCGGGGAGACCCAGTACTTC.

This rearrangement joins TRBV6-5 to TRBJ1-6, with D uncertain. The V gene's germline CDR1 is MNHEY and CDR2 SVGAGI. V was clipped by 8 bases and J by 10 bases, with 15 bases between them. This CDR3 contains 13 residues. CDR3 sequence reads: CASREKGISPLHF. As DNA, the CDR3 is TGTGCCAGCCGGGAAAAGGGCATCTCACCCCTCCACTTT.

This rearrangement joins TRBV5-5 to TRBJ1-6; D is possibly TRBD1 (6 bases). Germline V gives CDR1 SGHKS, CDR2 YYEKEE (reference sequence). The CDR3 consists of 15 residues. The V and J ends lost 4 bases and 5 bases respectively, with 13 bases between them. CDR3 nucleotide sequence: TGTGCCAGCAGCAGCCGGACAGCGAATAATTCACCCCTCCACTTT. Residues: CASSSRTANNSPLHF.

J is TRBJ2-5 and V is TRBV4-1, with D unresolved. The CDR3 is 13 amino acids. Germline CDR1 MGHRA, CDR2 YSYEKL. The germline V and J ends were trimmed by 4 bases and 5 bases, with 11 bases remaining between them. The CDR3 is CASSRPSGETQYF. CDR3 in DNA: TGCGCCAGCAGCCGTCCCTCCGGGGAGACCCAGTACTTC.

CDR3 loop: CASSFRDAIYSNQPQHF. In DNA, the CDR3 is TGTGCCAGCAGCTTCCGGGACGCGATTTATAGCAATCAGCCCCAGCATTTT. The J gene is TRBJ1-5, the V gene TRBV13; D may be TRBD1 (5 bases). This CDR3 spans 17 amino acids. Trimming stripped 3 bases from V and 0 bases from J, with 15 bases between. The germline V gene encodes CDR1 PRHDT and CDR2 FYEKMQ (reference sequence).